A single sample is the source of the 17 T cell receptor beta chains below, sequenced in a study of blood T cell repertoires in COVID-19. TCRdb's copy holds only in-frame clones and misses some; the assay was immunoSEQ multiplex PCR. Here the sample spans fewer than 600,000 clones, roughly nine tenths being singletons. Sequenced: peripheral blood. The origin of the receptors is a man aged 18 to 29 with COVID-19, enrolled during active disease.

This clone has only a few counts. The chain has TRBV2 and TRBJ2-1, with D tentatively TRBD1 (5 bases). This CDR3 has 17 amino acids. V lost 3 bases and J 0 bases, leaving 15 bases between the germline ends. CDR1 is SNHLY and CDR2 is FYNNEI in the germline V gene. The CDR3 here is CASSEVAGFGSYNEQFF. CDR3 sequence (DNA): TGTGCCAGCAGTGAGGTTGCAGGGTTCGGCTCCTACAATGAGCAGTTCTTC.

The V and J genes are TRBV27 and TRBJ2-1; 10 positions match TRBD2. The J segment lost 5 bases and the V segment lost 5 bases, leaving 6 bases of the junction unmatched. The CDR3 consists of 15 residues. The germline gives CDR1 MNHEY, CDR2 SMNVEV (reference sequence). CDR3 amino acids: CASSAAGGPHNEQFF. The CDR3 nucleotides read TGTGCCAGCAGTGCAGCGGGAGGGCCTCACAATGAGCAGTTCTTC.

The chain employs TRBV14 and TRBJ2-7, with 7 bases aligning to TRBD2. The CDR3 length is 14 residues. Germline V lookup: CDR1 SGHDN, CDR2 FVKESK. J lost 4 bases, V lost 2 bases, and 5 bases had no gene match. The CDR3 nucleotides are TGTGCCAGCAGCCAACTGGGGGGGGGTTACGAGCAGTACTTC. Translating gives CASSQLGGGYEQYF.

The chain is built from TRBV9 and TRBJ2-2; 13 bases align to TRBD2. V shed 4 bases and J 3 bases; nucleotides not matched to a gene: 9. This CDR3 has 18 amino acids. Per the germline V gene, CDR1 is SGDLS and CDR2 is YYNGEE. CDR3 loop: CASSTRTSGRSYTGELFF. CDR3 coding DNA: TGTGCCAGCAGCACCCGGACTAGCGGGAGATCTTACACCGGGGAGCTGTTTTTT.

The chain carries TRBV5-6 and TRBJ1-1; 7 nucleotides line up with TRBD1. CDR1 SGHDT and CDR2 YYEEEE come from the germline V gene. The junction had 3 bases not matched to a gene; V was cut back by 6 bases and J by 1 base. This CDR3 is built from 13 residues. The CDR3 here is CASMRTGNTEAFF. CDR3 DNA: TGTGCCAGCATGCGGACAGGGAACACTGAAGCTTTCTTT.

The genes are TRBV4-2 and TRBJ2-1, with 7 bases lining up with TRBD1. V was pared by 3 bases and J by 7 bases, with 9 bases of the junction left unmatched. The CDR3 loop spans 15 amino acids. Germline V lookup: CDR1 LGHNA, CDR2 YNFKEQ. The CDR3 DNA reads as TGTGCCAGCAGCCACGACAGGGCACGGCGGAATGAGCAGTTCTTC. Encoded protein: CASSHDRARRNEQFF.

The J gene is TRBJ2-2, the V gene TRBV15, with D perhaps matching TRBD2 (6 bases). CDR3 size: 16 residues. The V and J ends lost 0 bases and 4 bases respectively, with 12 bases between them. Germline V gives CDR1 LNHNV, CDR2 YYDKDF (reference sequence). DNA for the CDR3: TGTGCCACCAGCAGAGAGGGAGGTTTTGGCACCGGGGAGCTGTTTTTT. Translated, it gives CATSREGGFGTGELFF.

This clone showed up just a few times. This CDR3 is also generated by other DNA sequences in the sample. The CDR3 coding sequence is TGTGCCAGTAGGGCAGGGTATAGCAATCAGCCCCAGCATTTT. It translates to CASRAGYSNQPQHF. The chain carries TRBV19 and TRBJ1-5, with D maybe TRBD1 (5 bases). Trimming removed 6 bases from V and 0 bases from J, with 9 bases in between. The CDR3 has 14 residues. Germline CDR1 reads LNHDA; CDR2 reads SQIVND (reference sequence).

The V gene is TRBV2, the J gene TRBJ2-7; no firm D call. Trimming left V 7 bases short and J 2 bases short, with 15 bases between. Germline CDR1 and CDR2: SNHLY and FYNNEI. The CDR3 runs to 14 residues. The CDR3: CASKQERNTYEQYF. The CDR3 bases are TGTGCCAGCAAGCAGGAACGGAATACCTACGAGCAGTACTTC. Full variable domain (rest looked up from reference TRBV2 and TRBJ2-7): EPEVTQTPSHQVTQMGQEVILRCVPISNHLYFYWYRQILGQKVEFLVSFYNNEISEKSEIFDDQFSVERPDGSNFTLKIRSTKLEDSAMYFCASKQERNTYEQYFGPGTRLTVT.

This chain links TRBV25-1 with TRBJ2-1; possible D gene TRBD2, 5 bases. V was clipped by 4 bases and J by 4 bases, with 8 bases between them. Germline CDR1 reads MGHDK; CDR2 reads SYGVNS. The CDR3 loop spans 13 amino acids. In nucleotides, the CDR3 is TGTGCCAGCAGTGCCGGACTTTACAATGAGCAGTTCTTC. This sequence encodes CASSAGLYNEQFF.

The rearrangement joins TRBV7-9 to TRBJ2-7; TRBD1 matches at 9 bases. Germline CDR1 reads SEHNR; CDR2 reads FQNEAQ (reference sequence). V lost 5 bases, J lost 4 bases, and 18 bases stayed unmatched. The CDR3 spans 18 residues. The CDR3 sequence: CASSPKNTGTGQGYEQYF. CDR3 sequence (DNA): TGTGCCAGCAGCCCCAAAAATACCGGTACGGGACAGGGATACGAGCAGTACTTC.

The chain links TRBV5-1 to TRBJ1-3, with 8 bases lining up with TRBD1. The ends lost 4 bases at V and 0 bases at J; junction bases unmatched: 6. The CDR3 runs to 16 residues. Germline assignment: CDR1 SGHRS and CDR2 YFSETQ. The CDR3 DNA reads as TGCGCCAGCAGCACAGGACAGGGTACCTCTGGAAACACCATATATTTT. Its protein is CASSTGQGTSGNTIYF. The full variable domain, with the rest looked up from reference TRBV5-1 and TRBJ1-3, is KAGVTQTPRYLIKTRGQQVTLSCSPISGHRSVSWYQQTPGQGLQFLFEYFSETQRNKGNFPGRFSGRQFSNSRSEMNVSTLELGDSALYLCASSTGQGTSGNTIYFGEGSWLTVV.

This chain joins TRBV6-6 and TRBJ2-2; 7 positions agree with TRBD1. Germline CDR1 and CDR2: MNHNY and SVGAGI (reference sequence). Trimming cost V 5 bases and J 6 bases; bases outside gene matches: 12. CDR3 size: 16 residues. Here the CDR3 DNA reads TGTGCCAGCAGTACCGGACAGGATGTTCGGTCCGGGGAGCTGTTTTTT. Protein sequence: CASSTGQDVRSGELFF.

This rearrangement joins TRBV5-1 to TRBJ2-1; 10 bases fit TRBD2. This CDR3 is built from 14 residues. Germline CDR1 reads SGHRS; CDR2 reads YFSETQ. The trim removed 8 bases at V and 8 bases at J, leaving 10 bases unmatched. CDR3 protein: CASSAGGPSDEQFF. DNA of the CDR3: TGCGCCAGTTCAGCGGGGGGGCCCTCAGATGAGCAGTTCTTC.

The chain joins TRBV30 to TRBJ1-2; D uncertain. Germline CDR1 is GTSNPN and CDR2 is SVGIG (reference sequence). The V gene lost 1 base and the J gene lost 4 bases, with 13 bases spanning the gap. The CDR3 spans 14 residues. CDR3 bases: TGTGCCTGGAGTGAGGATCCCCGGGGCTATGGCTACACCTTC. Translated: CAWSEDPRGYGYTF.

CDR3: CASSLGGENYGYTF. For the CDR3, the DNA is TGCGCCAGCAGCTTAGGAGGAGAGAACTATGGCTACACCTTC. This chain uses TRBV5-1 with TRBJ1-2; D call uncertain. V lost 2 bases to trimming and J lost 2 bases, with 10 bases between them. The CDR3 covers 14 residues. Germline lookup yields CDR1 SGHRS and CDR2 YFSETQ.

This rearrangement joins TRBV6-1 to TRBJ2-3; D uncertain. The CDR3 extends over 14 amino acids. Trimming took off 1 base at V and 3 bases at J, with 8 bases between the two ends. Germline V gene data show CDR1 as MNHNS and CDR2 as SASEGT. As DNA, the CDR3 is TGTGCCAGCAGTGAAGTTATCCTGACAGATACGCAGTATTTT. It codes for CASSEVILTDTQYF.